The 27 T cell receptor beta chains given below trace back to one sample, sequenced in a study of technical replicates of blood from several donors. Assay: immunoSEQ multiplex PCR; the TCRdb copy retains only in-frame clones and omits some. The sample lists fewer than 90,000 clones; approximately 94% were seen once. Sequencing was carried out using T cells isolated from PBMCs. These receptors all stem from a human donor in good health.

The chain joins TRBV7-2 to TRBJ1-4; a possible D gene is TRBD1 (5 bases). Germline V CDR1 and CDR2: SGHTA, FQGNSA. The CDR3 contains 19 residues. V was cut by 6 bases and J by 8 bases, with 31 bases left in between. Written as DNA, the CDR3 is TGTGCCAGCAGTTACAGTGGCCGGAGGGGCTGGGCCAGTCGGGAAAAACTGTTTTTT. Protein sequence: CASSYSGRRGWASREKLFF.

V and J are TRBV5-1 and TRBJ2-7; tentative D call: TRBD1 (5 bases). CDR3 length: 16 residues. Per germline, CDR1 SGHRS and CDR2 YFSETQ. V lost 0 bases and J lost 0, with 13 bases in between. Here the CDR3 reads CASSLAFQGGSYEQYF. The CDR3 DNA reads TGCGCCAGCAGCTTGGCCTTTCAGGGCGGCTCCTACGAGCAGTACTTC.

The chain combines TRBV29-1 with TRBJ1-5; no clear D. The CDR3 contains 13 residues. Germline assignment: CDR1 SQVTM and CDR2 ANQGSEA. V shed 4 bases and J shed 3 bases, with 10 bases lying between them. This CDR3 is CSVGSGINQPQHF. CDR3 sequence (DNA): TGCAGCGTTGGTTCCGGGATCAATCAGCCCCAGCATTTT.

The chain links TRBV19 to TRBJ2-7, with 9 bases identical to TRBD2. The V gene end was trimmed by 10 bases and the J gene end by 6 bases; junction bases not matched to a gene: 4. The CDR3 has 11 residues. Germline lookup yields CDR1 LNHDA and CDR2 SQIVND (reference sequence). This CDR3 reads CATSGEREQYF. The CDR3, as DNA: TGTGCCACTAGCGGGGAGCGCGAGCAGTACTTC.

The chain links TRBV7-6 to TRBJ2-2; 11 nucleotides agree with TRBD2. The CDR3 contains 16 residues. Germline V lookup: CDR1 SGHVS, CDR2 FNYEAQ. With V trimmed by 5 bases and J by 1 base, 3 bases remained unmatched. CDR3 protein: CASSPSGGKNTGELFF. Written as DNA, the CDR3 is TGTGCCAGCAGCCCTAGCGGGGGGAAGAACACCGGGGAGCTGTTTTTT.

CDR3 DNA sequence: TGCGCCAGCAGCTTGGGAACGGTCCACAATGAGCAGTTCTTC. Protein product: CASSLGTVHNEQFF. The rearrangement uses TRBV5-1 and TRBJ2-1; D unclear. The CDR3 runs 14 residues. The germline CDR1 and CDR2 sequences are SGHRS and YFSETQ. Trimming removed 0 bases at V and 5 bases at J, with 9 bases between.

The V call is TRBV11-3, the J call TRBJ2-5, with TRBD1 matching 10 bases. The CDR3 contains 15 residues. Per the germline V gene, CDR1 is SGHNT and CDR2 is YENEEA. Trimming at V came to 1 base and at J to 4 bases, leaving 3 bases not matched to a gene. For the CDR3, the DNA is TGTGCCAGCAGCTTAGGGACAGGGGGACGAGAGACCCAGTACTTC. Translated: CASSLGTGGRETQYF.

This chain uses TRBV2 with TRBJ1-5; no clear D. Germline loops: CDR1 SNHLY, CDR2 FYNNEI. V lost 0 bases and J 4 bases, leaving 7 bases between the germline ends. The CDR3 spans 14 residues. CDR3 nucleotide sequence: TGTGCCAGCAGTGAAGCGGGAGCGAATCAGCCCCAGCATTTT. Residues: CASSEAGANQPQHF.

The chain couples TRBV30 to TRBJ1-6, with D unclear. The CDR3 contains 13 residues. Germline CDR1 reads GTSNPN; CDR2 reads SVGIG (reference sequence). Trimming removed 0 bases from V and 7 bases from J, with 7 bases in between. CDR3 bases: TGTGCCTGGAGTGTAGAGGGAAATTCACCCCTCCACTTT. This sequence encodes CAWSVEGNSPLHF.

V usage is TRBV6-1 and J usage is TRBJ2-3, with 15 bases that match TRBD2. After removal of 5 bases from V and 3 bases from J, the junction contained 3 bases not matched to a gene. Per the germline V gene, CDR1 is MNHNS and CDR2 is SASEGT. The CDR3 runs to 16 residues. The CDR3, as DNA: TGTGCCAGCAGTAAAGGACTAGCGGGAGGGACAGATACGCAGTATTTT. It is translated as CASSKGLAGGTDTQYF.

The chain combines TRBV27 with TRBJ2-2, with 7 bases aligning to TRBD2. There are 15 residues in the CDR3. Looked up from germline, CDR1 is MNHEY and CDR2 is SMNVEV (reference sequence). V shed 4 bases, J shed 4 bases, and the junction held 6 bases outside the gene matches. The CDR3 coding sequence is TGTGCCAGCAGTTGGGGCGGGAGTGTCACCGGGGAGCTGTTTTTT. Encoded protein: CASSWGGSVTGELFF.

The chain carries TRBV7-8 and TRBJ2-1; D is perhaps TRBD1 (6 bases). This CDR3 has 13 residues. V was cut by 5 bases and J by 3 bases, with 8 bases left in between. Per the germline V gene, CDR1 is SGHVS and CDR2 is FQNEAQ. Written as DNA, the CDR3 is TGTGCCAGCAGCCCGGACAGCTACAATGAGCAGTTCTTC. Translating gives CASSPDSYNEQFF.

The genes are TRBV11-2 and TRBJ2-5; 10 nucleotides match TRBD1. CDR1 is SGHAT and CDR2 is FQNNGV in the germline V gene. After removal of 2 bases from V and 5 bases from J, the junction contained 11 bases not matched to a gene. The CDR3 length is 17 residues. The CDR3 nucleotides are TGTGCCAGCAGCTTACGGCCGGACAGGGGGTTTGCGGAGACCCAGTACTTC. Its protein product is CASSLRPDRGFAETQYF.

V usage is TRBV29-1 and J usage is TRBJ2-5, with D possibly being TRBD1 (6 bases). Germline lookup yields CDR1 SQVTM and CDR2 ANQGSEA. The CDR3 is 15 residues long. The ends were cut back, 3 bases at V and 5 bases at J, with 19 bases in the middle. The DNA of the CDR3 is TGCAGCGTTGAGGTTCAGGGGCTAGTGGTGGAGACCCAGTACTTC. It encodes CSVEVQGLVVETQYF.

The genes are TRBV6-5 and TRBJ1-2; a possible D gene is TRBD1 (6 bases). In germline, CDR1 is MNHEY, CDR2 SVGAGI. The length of the CDR3 is 13 residues. With 6 bases removed from V and 8 bases from J, the gap between germline ends came to 16 bases. The CDR3 nucleotides read TGTGCCAGCAGCTCAGGGGTTTCGCGGGGCTACACCTTC. This translates into CASSSGVSRGYTF.

This sequence joins TRBV2 and TRBJ2-7; D is perhaps TRBD1 (5 bases). V was trimmed by 2 bases and J by 5 bases, leaving 7 bases between them. The CDR3 is 12 residues long. Germline values: CDR1 SNHLY, CDR2 FYNNEI. In DNA, the CDR3 is TGTGCCAGCAGTGAAAGGGGCGACGAGCAGTACTTC. This translates into CASSERGDEQYF.

In nucleotides, the CDR3 is TGTGCCATCAGCCCTGTCGGACAGGGGGCCACAGATACGCAGTATTTT. It codes for CAISPVGQGATDTQYF. The chain couples TRBV10-3 to TRBJ2-3; 11 nucleotides align to TRBD1. Germline values: CDR1 ENHRY, CDR2 SYGVKD. V lost 6 bases to trimming and J lost 2 bases; unmatched junction nucleotides: 7. The CDR3 runs 16 residues.

The chain joins TRBV19 to TRBJ2-7, with D maybe TRBD2 (5 bases). This CDR3 is built from 13 residues. The germline V gene has CDR1 LNHDA and CDR2 SQIVND (reference sequence). V was pared by 4 bases and J by 4 bases, with 11 bases between. CDR3 in DNA: TGTGCCAGTAGTACGCAGTCGGGATACGAGCAGTACTTC. It is translated as CASSTQSGYEQYF.

The V and J genes are TRBV6-1 and TRBJ1-4, with D perhaps matching TRBD1 (6 bases). The CDR3 loop spans 14 amino acids. In germline, CDR1 is MNHNS, CDR2 SASEGT. The V and J ends lost 2 bases and 7 bases respectively, with 11 bases between them. CDR3 region: CASSEFTGSEKLFF. In DNA form, the CDR3 reads TGTGCCAGCAGTGAATTCACAGGGAGTGAAAAACTGTTTTTT.

The V and J genes are TRBV10-2 and TRBJ1-1; 7 nucleotides match TRBD1. V was pared by 2 bases and J by 0 bases, with 9 bases of the junction left unmatched. CDR1 is WSHSY, CDR2 SAAADI, per germline. There are 17 residues in the CDR3. The CDR3 sequence is CASSERGTAFMNTEAFF. CDR3 nucleotide sequence: TGCGCCAGCAGTGAGAGGGGGACAGCCTTTATGAACACTGAAGCTTTCTTT.

The V and J genes are TRBV6-1 and TRBJ1-1; D is perhaps TRBD1 (5 bases). CDR3 length equals 14 residues. The germline CDR1 and CDR2 sequences are MNHNS and SASEGT. The V end lost 4 bases, the J end lost 0 bases, and 9 bases lay between the germline ends. This chain's CDR3 is CASSGTNLNTEAFF. Written as DNA, the CDR3 is TGTGCCAGCAGTGGGACAAACCTGAACACTGAAGCTTTCTTT.

The chain employs TRBV27 and TRBJ1-1; unclear D gene. Trimming removed 1 base at V and 5 bases at J, with 8 bases between. The CDR3 loop spans 13 amino acids. The germline V gene encodes CDR1 MNHEY and CDR2 SMNVEV (reference sequence). CDR3 DNA sequence: TGTGCCAGCAGTTTATTAGGCGGAACTGAAGCTTTCTTT. Protein: CASSLLGGTEAFF.

This chain joins TRBV19 and TRBJ1-4; D possibly corresponds to TRBD1 (6 bases). The CDR3 sequence is 14 residues long. Per germline, CDR1 LNHDA and CDR2 SQIVND (reference sequence). Trimming left V 10 bases short and J 8 bases short, with 20 bases between. CDR3 region: CATTDRPMMEKLFF. The CDR3 DNA is TGTGCCACCACAGACAGGCCCATGATGGAAAAACTGTTTTTT.

The chain couples TRBV11-2 to TRBJ1-3; D gene ambiguous. V lost 1 base to trimming and J lost 1 base, with 11 bases between them. Germline V gene lookup returns CDR1 SGHAT and CDR2 FQNNGV. The CDR3 spans 16 residues. The CDR3: CASSLAFRPSGNTIYF. The DNA for the CDR3 is TGTGCCAGCAGCTTAGCGTTCAGGCCATCTGGAAACACCATATATTTT.

V gene TRBV21-1 combines with J gene TRBJ2-1; no check of the table's D call, TRBD2, against the DNA was made. TRBV21-1 is an annotated pseudogene. The CDR3 runs to 12 residues. In nucleotides, the CDR3 is TGTGCCAGCAGCCCCCGACTAGCGGGGAGAGTCTTC. Translating it yields CASSPRLAGRVF.

The chain combines TRBV12-5 with TRBJ2-2; the match to TRBD2 covers 10 bases. The CDR3 spans 16 residues. CDR1 is LGHNT, CDR2 FRNRAP, per germline. Trimming took 3 bases from V and 5 from J; bases not matched to a gene: 6. The CDR3 reads CASGFTSGTDTGELFF. In DNA form, the CDR3 reads TGTGCTAGTGGTTTCACTAGCGGGACTGATACCGGGGAGCTGTTTTTT. The entire variable domain, with the rest obtained from reference TRBV12-5 and TRBJ2-2, is as follows: DARVTQTPRHKVTEMGQEVTMRCQPILGHNTVFWYRQTMMQGLELLAYFRNRAPLDDSGMPKDRFSAEMPDATLATLKIQPSEPRDSAVYFCASGFTSGTDTGELFFGEGSRLTVL.

The V call is TRBV4-1, the J call TRBJ1-2; 8 positions match TRBD1. Trimming at V came to 1 base and at J to 3 bases, leaving 4 bases not matched to a gene. CDR1 is MGHRA, CDR2 YSYEKL, per germline. CDR3 size: 15 residues. CDR3 DNA sequence: TGCGCCAGCAGCCAAGGTCACAGGGGGGACTATGGCTACACCTTC. Protein sequence: CASSQGHRGDYGYTF.